This T cell receptor (beta chain) came from a study of blood T cells in healthy people across ages. The germline V gene encodes CDR1 DFQATT and CDR2 SNEGSKA (reference sequence). V was shortened by 3 bases and J by 7 bases, with 13 bases between the two germline ends. CDR3 length: 13 residues. It was with a sample-barcoded 5' primer and a J-beta primer mix that a second PCR of roughly 6 to 12 cycles was run. A template-switch adaptor containing 12 random nucleotides labeled each cDNA molecule. Researchers report that each sample yielded at least 2.5 million CDR3-containing paired-end reads. TCRdb redid the calling of the 5' RACE reads with MiXCR, one entry per CDR3 protein. The profile covers hundreds of thousands of distinct CDR3 sequences, with over 45% appearing a single time and about 20% taken by the ten largest. As regards this clonotype: The antigen is not known.

General study results and limits: Age showed a roughly linear inverse relationship with TCR beta diversity per million T cells.

The chain employs TRBV20-1 and TRBJ2-1; D is undetermined. Input material: blood. The source of this sequence is a man younger than 45 in good health. DNA of the CDR3: TGCAGTGCTAGTGACGACCCCTTAAATGAGCAGTTCTTC. Residues: CSASDDPLNEQFF.